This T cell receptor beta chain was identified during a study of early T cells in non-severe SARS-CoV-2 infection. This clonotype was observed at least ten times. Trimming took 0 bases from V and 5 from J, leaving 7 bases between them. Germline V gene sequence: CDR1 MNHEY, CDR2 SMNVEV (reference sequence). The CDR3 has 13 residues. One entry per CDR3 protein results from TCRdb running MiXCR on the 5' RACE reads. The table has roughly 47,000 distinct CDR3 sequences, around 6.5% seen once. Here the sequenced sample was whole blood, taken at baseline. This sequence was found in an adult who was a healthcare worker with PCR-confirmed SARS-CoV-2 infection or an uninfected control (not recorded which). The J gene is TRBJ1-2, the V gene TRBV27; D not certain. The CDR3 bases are TGTGCCAGCAGTTTATCGGGGTTATATGGCTACACCTTC. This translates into CASSLSGLYGYTF.